Below, 2 T cell receptor beta chains from the same sample are listed, as sequenced in a study of blood T cell repertoires in COVID-19. Assay: immunoSEQ multiplex PCR; the TCRdb copy retains only in-frame clones and omits some. This sample has more than 65,000 clones, with around 88% found just once. The sequenced sample consisted of peripheral blood. Receptors were obtained from a man aged 60 to 75 with acute or convalescent COVID-19.

The V and J genes are TRBV5-5 and TRBJ1-5, with 9 nucleotides matching TRBD1. Germline-derived CDR1 and CDR2 are SGHKS and YYEKEE (reference sequence). This CDR3 contains 14 residues. The junction had 5 bases not matched to a gene; V was cut back by 4 bases and J by 6 bases. CDR3 DNA: TGTGCCAGCAGCGGAACAGGGGGCGGTCAGCCCCAGCATTTT. Its protein product is CASSGTGGGQPQHF.

The rearrangement links TRBV18 to TRBJ1-1, with 7 bases aligning to TRBD1. CDR1 and CDR2 (germline): KGHSH, LQKENI. This CDR3 has 13 residues. V shed 2 bases, J shed 5 bases, and the junction held 2 bases outside the gene matches. The CDR3 DNA reads as TGTGCCAGCTCACCATCCAGGGGGACTGAAGCTTTCTTT. Amino acids: CASSPSRGTEAFF.